This is a list of T cell receptor beta chains from one sample in a study of T-cell memory formation after mild COVID-19. TCRdb re-called the 5' RACE reads with MiXCR, one entry per CDR3 protein. Of about 320,000 distinct CDR3 sequences listed, approximately 15% are singletons. Sequences were obtained from PBMCs or a T cell subset sorted from them (not recorded which). These receptor sequences come from a man aged 18 to 29 who had mild COVID-19 (a few samples of this study predate the infection). Cell type and time point are not known. CDR3s include the opening cysteine and the closing phenylalanine or tryptophan. The order of the fields is V gene, D gene, clone size, J gene, CDR3 length, CDR3 DNA, CDR3 protein. A D gene is named only where the DNA matches it firmly. Clone size is not always given. Where it is, it says once, few, many or a class for expanded clones.

V: TRBV11-2
D: TRBD1
size: few
J: TRBJ2-1
length: 16
DNA: TGTGCCAGCAGCCAAAATGCGGGACAGGGTGTCAATGAGCAGTTCTTC
CDR3: CASSQNAGQGVNEQFF

V: TRBV6-5
D: -
size: few
J: TRBJ1-6
length: 15
DNA: TGTGCCAGCAGTTACACAGGGTGGAATAATTCACCCCTCCACTTT
CDR3: CASSYTGWNNSPLHF

V: TRBV5-5
D: -
size: -
J: TRBJ2-5
length: 15
DNA: TGTGCCAGCAGCGGACCCTATGGGATCCAAGAGACCCAGTACTTC
CDR3: CASSGPYGIQETQYF

V: TRBV29-1
D: -
size: -
J: TRBJ1-1
length: 13
DNA: TGCAGCACTCGCACCGGGTGGAACACTGAAGCTTTCTTT
CDR3: CSTRTGWNTEAFF

V: TRBV14
D: TRBD1
size: -
J: TRBJ2-6
length: 16
DNA: TGTGCCAACAGACAGGGGGGTAACTCTGGGGCCAACGTCCTGACTTTC
CDR3: CANRQGGNSGANVLTF

V: TRBV7-2
D: TRBD1
size: -
J: TRBJ2-5
length: 14
DNA: TGTGCCAGCAGCATGGACAGGGGGCGGGAGACCCAGTACTTC
CDR3: CASSMDRGRETQYF

V: TRBV4-3
D: -
size: -
J: TRBJ1-3
length: 16
DNA: TGCGCCAGCAGCCAAGATAGGACGGGCTCTGGAAACACCATATATTTT
CDR3: CASSQDRTGSGNTIYF

V: TRBV24-1
D: -
size: -
J: TRBJ2-5
length: 15
DNA: TGTGCCACCAGTGATTTTTCCGTTGCGGGCGCGACCCAGTACTTC
CDR3: CATSDFSVAGATQYF

V: TRBV5-1
D: -
size: many
J: TRBJ2-1
length: 12
DNA: TGCGCCAGCAGCTTGGAGGCCAATGAGCAGTTCTTC
CDR3: CASSLEANEQFF

V: TRBV9
D: -
size: -
J: TRBJ2-7
length: 14
DNA: TGTGCCAGCAGCCTCACGGGGAATTCCTACGAGCAGTACTTC
CDR3: CASSLTGNSYEQYF

V: TRBV9
D: -
size: few
J: TRBJ2-3
length: 13
DNA: TGTGCCAGCAGCGCGGACGGCCTGGATACGCAGTATTTT
CDR3: CASSADGLDTQYF

V: TRBV29-1
D: -
size: -
J: TRBJ2-1
length: 13
DNA: TGCAGCGTTGAATGGAGGCTGGGGAATGAGCAGTTCTTC
CDR3: CSVEWRLGNEQFF

V: TRBV5-1
D: -
size: -
J: TRBJ1-4
length: 13
DNA: TGCGCCAGCAGCAGAGAGGCTAATGAAAAACTGTTTTTT
CDR3: CASSREANEKLFF

V: TRBV15
D: -
size: -
J: TRBJ2-1
length: 16
DNA: TGTGCCACCAGCAGAGATTGGGGGGCTGGCTACAATGAGCAGTTCTTC
CDR3: CATSRDWGAGYNEQFF

V: TRBV3-1
D: -
size: many
J: TRBJ1-1
length: 13
DNA: TGTGCCAGCAGCTCGACAGTGAACACTGAAGCTTTCTTT
CDR3: CASSSTVNTEAFF

V: TRBV3-1
D: -
size: few
J: TRBJ1-4
length: 13
DNA: TGTGCCAGCAGCCAAGTCCATAAGGAAAAACTGTTTTTT
CDR3: CASSQVHKEKLFF

V: TRBV10-2
D: TRBD2
size: many
J: TRBJ2-3
length: 18
DNA: TGCGCCAGCAGTGACCTGGGACTAGCGGGGCCTAGCACAGATACGCAGTATTTT
CDR3: CASSDLGLAGPSTDTQYF

V: TRBV7-2
D: -
size: few
J: TRBJ2-3
length: 15
DNA: TGTGCCAGCAGCTCCCTAGCAGCTAGCACAGATACGCAGTATTTT
CDR3: CASSSLAASTDTQYF

V: TRBV9
D: -
size: few
J: TRBJ2-1
length: 14
DNA: TGTGCCAGCAGCGGGCCCCTGACCGCGAATGAGCAGTTCTTC
CDR3: CASSGPLTANEQFF

V: TRBV7-6
D: -
size: many
J: TRBJ1-3
length: 17
DNA: TGTGCCAGCAGCTTATCCGGGACGCCGAGCTCTGGAAACACCATATATTTT
CDR3: CASSLSGTPSSGNTIYF

V: TRBV6-2/TRBV6-3
D: TRBD1
size: -
J: TRBJ1-1
length: 15
DNA: TGTGCCAGCAGCCGTTACGGGACAGGTAGCACTGAAGCTTTCTTT
CDR3: CASSRYGTGSTEAFF

V: TRBV7-9
D: TRBD2
size: many
J: TRBJ2-3
length: 17
DNA: TGTGCCAGCAGCTTAGCGTGGGCTAGCGGCAGCACAGATACGCAGTATTTT
CDR3: CASSLAWASGSTDTQYF

V: TRBV6-5
D: -
size: few
J: TRBJ1-2
length: 13
DNA: TGTGCCAGCAGTTATCGGGCTAACTATGGCTACACCTTC
CDR3: CASSYRANYGYTF

V: TRBV7-9
D: -
size: -
J: TRBJ1-1
length: 14
DNA: TGTGCCAGCAGCAACAATAGGGACCCCCGCAAAGCTTTCTTT
CDR3: CASSNNRDPRKAFF

V: TRBV5-1
D: -
size: many
J: TRBJ2-5
length: 14
DNA: TGCGCCAGCAGCTGGAGGGACAGCCAAGAGACCCAGTACTTC
CDR3: CASSWRDSQETQYF

V: TRBV7-9
D: -
size: few
J: TRBJ1-1
length: 13
DNA: TGTGCCAGCAGCTACCGGGGAAGCGGAGAAGCTTTCTTT
CDR3: CASSYRGSGEAFF

V: TRBV7-9
D: -
size: -
J: TRBJ1-3
length: 11
DNA: TGTGCCAGCAACCCGGGGGACACCATATATTTT
CDR3: CASNPGDTIYF

V: TRBV7-2
D: -
size: -
J: TRBJ2-4
length: 14
DNA: TGTGCCAGCTCCCCCCTGGGCGGCAAAAACATTCAGTACTTC
CDR3: CASSPLGGKNIQYF

V: TRBV12-3/TRBV12-4
D: -
size: many
J: TRBJ1-2
length: 14
DNA: TGTGCCAGCAGTCCACAAACAGGTCCCCATGGCTACACCTTC
CDR3: CASSPQTGPHGYTF

V: TRBV3-1
D: -
size: few
J: TRBJ2-7
length: 14
DNA: TGTGCCAGCACCCCAAGGGACCGCCTTTACGAGCAGTACTTC
CDR3: CASTPRDRLYEQYF

V: TRBV7-2
D: TRBD1
size: few
J: TRBJ2-1
length: 18
DNA: TGTGCCAGCAGCTCAGGGGGGACAGGGGGCGCCACCTACAATGAGCAGTTCTTC
CDR3: CASSSGGTGGATYNEQFF

V: TRBV7-8
D: -
size: -
J: TRBJ1-1
length: 16
DNA: TGTGCCAGCTTGCACTCCCGATGGGGCATGAACACTGAAGCTTTCTTT
CDR3: CASLHSRWGMNTEAFF

V: TRBV4-2
D: -
size: -
J: TRBJ2-7
length: 15
DNA: TGTGCCAGCAGCCAGAGTGCCGGCCTCTCCTACGAGCAGTACTTC
CDR3: CASSQSAGLSYEQYF